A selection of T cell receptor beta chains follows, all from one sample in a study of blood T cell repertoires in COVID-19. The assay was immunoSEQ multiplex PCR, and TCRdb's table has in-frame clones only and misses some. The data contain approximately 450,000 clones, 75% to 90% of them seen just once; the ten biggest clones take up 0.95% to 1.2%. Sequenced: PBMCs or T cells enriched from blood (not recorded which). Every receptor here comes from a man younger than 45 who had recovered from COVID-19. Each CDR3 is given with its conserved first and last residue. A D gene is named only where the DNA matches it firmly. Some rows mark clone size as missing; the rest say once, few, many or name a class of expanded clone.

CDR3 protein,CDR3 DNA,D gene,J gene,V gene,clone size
CASSEGRWRENSPLHF,TGTGCCAGCAGTGAAGGTCGGTGGCGGGAGAATTCACCCCTCCACTTT,-,TRBJ1-6,TRBV6-1,-
CASSLSGAGYGYTF,TGTGCCAGCAGTTTATCGGGGGCTGGCTATGGCTACACCTTC,-,TRBJ1-2,TRBV27,-
CASSLTSGTTNEQYF,TGCGCCAGCAGCTTAACTAGCGGGACTACCAACGAGCAGTACTTC,TRBD2,TRBJ2-7,TRBV4-1,-
CASSPGPVADEQFF,TGCGCCAGCAGCCCCGGTCCCGTTGCTGATGAGCAGTTCTTC,-,TRBJ2-1,TRBV5-1,-
CASSFPVTGELFF,TGTGCCAGTAGTTTCCCTGTGACCGGGGAGCTGTTTTTT,-,TRBJ2-2,TRBV19,-
CASSPTPTSGGNEQFF,TGCGCCAGCAGCCCAACTCCCACTAGCGGGGGGAATGAGCAGTTCTTC,TRBD2,TRBJ2-1,TRBV5-1,-
CASSQTGTGGALGYTF,TGCGCCAGCAGCCAAACTGGAACTGGGGGGGCGCTTGGCTACACCTTC,-,TRBJ1-2,TRBV4-1,-
CASSYPLNRGLNSPLHF,TGTGCCAGCAGCTATCCACTTAACAGGGGGCTTAATTCACCCCTCCACTTT,TRBD1,TRBJ1-6,TRBV14,-
CASSQAGYDQPQHF,TGCGCCAGCAGCCAAGCAGGGTACGATCAGCCCCAGCATTTT,-,TRBJ1-5,TRBV4-1,-
CASSLEGGRGPDEQYF,TGTGCCAGCAGCTTAGAAGGAGGGCGGGGTCCTGACGAGCAGTACTTC,-,TRBJ2-7,TRBV7-9,few
CASSPRQGHYEQYF,TGTGCCAGTAGTCCCAGACAGGGCCACTACGAGCAGTACTTC,TRBD1,TRBJ2-7,TRBV19,once
CATSREAPVSGNTIYF,TGTGCCACCAGCAGAGAGGCTCCAGTCTCTGGAAACACCATATATTTT,-,TRBJ1-3,TRBV15,-
CASSLGASSYNEQFF,TGTGCCAGTAGTTTGGGGGCTAGCTCCTACAATGAGCAGTTCTTC,-,TRBJ2-1,TRBV19,-
CASSPVGTSGTYEQYF,TGTGCCAGCAGCCCCGTGGGGACTAGCGGGACCTACGAGCAGTACTTC,TRBD2,TRBJ2-7,TRBV11-2,-
CASSIHTRNTEAFF,TGTGCCAGTAGTATTCACACACGCAACACTGAAGCTTTCTTT,-,TRBJ1-1,TRBV19,-
CASSSAGTEKLFF,TGTGCCAGCAGTTCGGCGGGAACTGAAAAACTGTTTTTT,-,TRBJ1-4,TRBV28,-
CASSLQSGGTSYEQYF,TGTGCCAGCAGCTTACAGTCAGGGGGTACCTCCTACGAGCAGTACTTC,TRBD1,TRBJ2-7,TRBV11-2,once
CASRRAGDSYEQYF,TGTGCCAGCAGGCGGGCAGGGGACTCCTACGAGCAGTACTTC,-,TRBJ2-7,TRBV28,-
CASSWGQGPYEQYF,TGTGCCAGCAGCTGGGGACAGGGTCCCTACGAGCAGTACTTC,TRBD1,TRBJ2-7,TRBV5-5,-
CASKPQGADTGELFF,TGTGCCAGCAAGCCCCAGGGGGCCGACACCGGGGAGCTGTTTTTT,TRBD1,TRBJ2-2,TRBV3-1/TRBV3-2,-
CASSYSTTWEAYEQYF,TGTGCCAGCAGTTACTCGACAACCTGGGAGGCCTACGAGCAGTACTTC,-,TRBJ2-7,TRBV6-5,-
CASSPWTGGSGNTIYF,TGCGCCAGCAGCCCCTGGACAGGGGGCTCTGGAAACACCATATATTTT,TRBD1,TRBJ1-3,TRBV5-1,-